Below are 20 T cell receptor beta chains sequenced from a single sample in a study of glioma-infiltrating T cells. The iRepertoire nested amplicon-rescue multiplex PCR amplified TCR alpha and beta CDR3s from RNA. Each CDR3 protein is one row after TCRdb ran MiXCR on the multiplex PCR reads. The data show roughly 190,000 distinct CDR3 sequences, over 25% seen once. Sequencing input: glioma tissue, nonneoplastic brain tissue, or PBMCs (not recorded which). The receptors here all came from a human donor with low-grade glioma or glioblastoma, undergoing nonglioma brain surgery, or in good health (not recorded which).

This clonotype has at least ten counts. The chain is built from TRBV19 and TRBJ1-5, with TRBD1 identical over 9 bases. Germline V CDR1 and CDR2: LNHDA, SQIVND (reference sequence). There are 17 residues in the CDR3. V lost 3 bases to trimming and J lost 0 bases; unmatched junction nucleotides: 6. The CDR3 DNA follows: TGTGCCAGTAGTATTACAGGGGGCGCAGGTAGCAATCAGCCCCAGCATTTT. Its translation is CASSITGGAGSNQPQHF.

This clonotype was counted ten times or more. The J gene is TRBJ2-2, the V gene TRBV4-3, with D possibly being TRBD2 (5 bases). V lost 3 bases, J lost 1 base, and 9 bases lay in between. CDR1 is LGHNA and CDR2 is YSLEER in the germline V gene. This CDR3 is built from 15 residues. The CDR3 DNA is TGCGCCAGCAGCCACCTCCGGGAGAACACCGGGGAGCTGTTTTTT. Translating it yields CASSHLRENTGELFF.

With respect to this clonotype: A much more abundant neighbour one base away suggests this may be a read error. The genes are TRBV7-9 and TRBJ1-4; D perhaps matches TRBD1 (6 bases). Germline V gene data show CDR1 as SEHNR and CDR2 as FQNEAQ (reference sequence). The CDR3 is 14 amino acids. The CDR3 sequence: CASSFGQGIEELFF. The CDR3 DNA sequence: TGTGCCAGCAGCTTCGGGCAGGGGATTGAAGAACTGTTTTTT.

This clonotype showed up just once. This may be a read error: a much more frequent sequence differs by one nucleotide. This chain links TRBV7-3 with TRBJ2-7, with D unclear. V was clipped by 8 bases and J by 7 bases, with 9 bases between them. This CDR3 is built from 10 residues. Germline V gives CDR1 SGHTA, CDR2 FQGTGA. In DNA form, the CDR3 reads TGTGCCAGCGGCGATTGGGAGCAGTACTTC. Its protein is CASGDWEQYF.

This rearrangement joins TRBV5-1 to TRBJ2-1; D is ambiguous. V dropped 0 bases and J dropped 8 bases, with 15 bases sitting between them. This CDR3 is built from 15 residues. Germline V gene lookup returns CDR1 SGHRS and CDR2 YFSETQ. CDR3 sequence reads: CASSLAVGRLDEQFF. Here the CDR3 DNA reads TGCGCCAGCAGCTTGGCGGTTGGACGGCTTGATGAGCAGTTCTTC.

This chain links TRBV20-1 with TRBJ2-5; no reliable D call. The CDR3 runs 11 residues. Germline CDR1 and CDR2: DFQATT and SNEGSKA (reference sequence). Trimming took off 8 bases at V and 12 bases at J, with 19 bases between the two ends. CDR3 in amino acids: CSMFHQENKYF. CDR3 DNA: TGCAGTATGTTCCACCAAGAGAACAAGTACTTC.

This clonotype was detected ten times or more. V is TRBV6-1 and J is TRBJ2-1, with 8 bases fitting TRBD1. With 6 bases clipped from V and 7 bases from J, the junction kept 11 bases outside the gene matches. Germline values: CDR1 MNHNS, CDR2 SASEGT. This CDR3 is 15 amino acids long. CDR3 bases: TGTGCCAGCAGCCTCGACAGGGGTGGGGCAAATGAGCAGTTCTTC. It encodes CASSLDRGGANEQFF.

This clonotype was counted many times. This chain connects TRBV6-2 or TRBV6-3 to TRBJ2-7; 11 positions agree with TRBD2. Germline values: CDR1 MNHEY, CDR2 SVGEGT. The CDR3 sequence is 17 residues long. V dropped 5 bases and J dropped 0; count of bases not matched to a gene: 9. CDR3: CASSRGGLAVLSYEQYF. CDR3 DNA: TGTGCCAGCAGTCGCGGGGGACTAGCGGTCCTCTCCTACGAGCAGTACTTC.

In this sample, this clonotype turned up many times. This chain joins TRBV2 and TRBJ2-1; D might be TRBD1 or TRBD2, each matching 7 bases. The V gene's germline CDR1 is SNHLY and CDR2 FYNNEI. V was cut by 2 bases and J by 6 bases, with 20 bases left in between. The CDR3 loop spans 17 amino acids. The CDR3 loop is CASSERLVTGRGNEQFF. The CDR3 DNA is TGTGCCAGCAGTGAAAGGCTCGTGACAGGGAGGGGCAATGAGCAGTTCTTC.

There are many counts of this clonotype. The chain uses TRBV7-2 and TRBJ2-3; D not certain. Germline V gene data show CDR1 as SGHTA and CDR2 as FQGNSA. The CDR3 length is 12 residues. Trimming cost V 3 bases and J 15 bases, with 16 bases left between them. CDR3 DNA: TGTGCCAGCAGCTTCGATGCCCCCACCCCCTATTTT. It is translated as CASSFDAPTPYF.

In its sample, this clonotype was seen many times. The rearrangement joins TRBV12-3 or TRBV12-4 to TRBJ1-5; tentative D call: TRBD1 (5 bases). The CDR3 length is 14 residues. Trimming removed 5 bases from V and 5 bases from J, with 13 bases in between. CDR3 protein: CASSPSGWDQPQHF. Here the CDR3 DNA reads TGTGCCAGCAGTCCTTCAGGGTGGGATCAGCCCCAGCATTTT.

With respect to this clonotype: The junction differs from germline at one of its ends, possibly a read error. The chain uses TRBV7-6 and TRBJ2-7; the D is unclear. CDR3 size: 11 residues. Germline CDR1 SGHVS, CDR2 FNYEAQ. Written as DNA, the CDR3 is TGTGCCAGCAGGGAAGGCTACGGGCAGTACTTC. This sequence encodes CASREGYGQYF.

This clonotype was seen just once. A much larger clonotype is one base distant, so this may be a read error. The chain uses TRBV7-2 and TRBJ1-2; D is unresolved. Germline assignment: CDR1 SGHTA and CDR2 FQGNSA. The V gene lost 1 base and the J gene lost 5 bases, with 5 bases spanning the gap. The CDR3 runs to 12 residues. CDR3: CTSSLGAYGYTF. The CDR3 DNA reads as TGTACCAGCAGCTTAGGGGCATATGGCTACACCTTC.

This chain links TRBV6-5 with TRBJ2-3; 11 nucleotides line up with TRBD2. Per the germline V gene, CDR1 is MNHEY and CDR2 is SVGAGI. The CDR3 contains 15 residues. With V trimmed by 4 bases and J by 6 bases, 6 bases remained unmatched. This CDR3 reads CASSLGLAVTDTQYF. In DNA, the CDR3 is TGTGCCAGCAGTTTGGGACTAGCGGTCACGGATACGCAGTATTTT.

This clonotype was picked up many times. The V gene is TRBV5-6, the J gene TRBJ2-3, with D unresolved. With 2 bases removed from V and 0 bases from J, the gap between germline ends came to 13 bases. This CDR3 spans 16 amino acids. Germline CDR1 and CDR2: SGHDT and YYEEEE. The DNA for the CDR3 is TGTGCCAGCAGCTTCGGGTCGGATACTAGCACAGATACGCAGTATTTT. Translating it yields CASSFGSDTSTDTQYF.

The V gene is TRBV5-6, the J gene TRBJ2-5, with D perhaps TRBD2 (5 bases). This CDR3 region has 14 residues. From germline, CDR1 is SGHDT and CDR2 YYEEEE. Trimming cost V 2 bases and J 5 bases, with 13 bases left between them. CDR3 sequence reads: CASSLTSLAETQYF. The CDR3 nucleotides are TGTGCCAGCAGCTTAACTAGTCTTGCTGAGACCCAGTACTTC.

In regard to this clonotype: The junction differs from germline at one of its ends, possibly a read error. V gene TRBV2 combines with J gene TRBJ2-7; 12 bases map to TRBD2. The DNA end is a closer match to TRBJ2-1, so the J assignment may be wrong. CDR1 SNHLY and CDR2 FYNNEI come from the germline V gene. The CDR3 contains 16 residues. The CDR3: CASSQATSGSYNEQFF. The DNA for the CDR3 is TGTGCCAGCAGTCAAGCGACTAGCGGGAGTTACAATGAGCAGTTCTTC.

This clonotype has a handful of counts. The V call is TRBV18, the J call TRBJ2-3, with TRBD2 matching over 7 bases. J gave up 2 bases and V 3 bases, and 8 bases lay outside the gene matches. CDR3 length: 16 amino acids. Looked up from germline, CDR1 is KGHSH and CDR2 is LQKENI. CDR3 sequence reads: CASSPNRGGATDTQYF. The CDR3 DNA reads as TGTGCCAGCTCACCTAACCGGGGAGGGGCCACAGATACGCAGTATTTT.

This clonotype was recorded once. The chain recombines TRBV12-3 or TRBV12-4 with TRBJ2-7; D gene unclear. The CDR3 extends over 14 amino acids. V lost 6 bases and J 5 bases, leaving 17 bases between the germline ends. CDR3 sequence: CASRAETTIHEQYF. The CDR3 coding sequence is TGTGCCAGCAGGGCCGAGACAACGATCCACGAGCAGTACTTC.

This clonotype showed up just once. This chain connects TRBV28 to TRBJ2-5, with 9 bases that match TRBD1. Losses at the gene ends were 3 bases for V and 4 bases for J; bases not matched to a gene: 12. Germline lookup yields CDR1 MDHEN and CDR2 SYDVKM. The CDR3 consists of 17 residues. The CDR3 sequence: CASSFIGTGMRIETQYF. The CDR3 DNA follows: TGTGCCAGCAGTTTTATAGGGACAGGGATGAGGATAGAGACCCAGTACTTC. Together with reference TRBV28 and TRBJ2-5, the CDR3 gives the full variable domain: DVKVTQSSRYLVKRTGEKVFLECVQDMDHENMFWYRQDPGLGLRLIYFSYDVKMKEKGDIPEGYSVSREKKERFSLILESASTNQTSMYLCASSFIGTGMRIETQYFGPGTRLLVL.